These 8 T cell receptor beta chains share one sample of origin, sequenced in a study of blood T cell repertoires in COVID-19. The method was immunoSEQ multiplex PCR; TCRdb's version includes in-frame clones alone and lacks a portion of them. Altogether 50,000 to 70,000 clones are present, about 88% being singletons, with the ten largest covering roughly 7.7%. The sequenced sample was peripheral blood. The origin of the receptors is a woman in her 70s with active COVID-19.

V gene TRBV4-2 combines with J gene TRBJ1-3, with 11 bases that match TRBD1. This CDR3 contains 16 residues. CDR1 and CDR2 from the germline V gene are LGHNA and YNFKEQ. Trimming took 5 bases from V and 3 from J; bases not matched to a gene: 6. The CDR3, as DNA: TGTGCCAGCAGCACCCGGACAGGGGGCGATGGAAACACCATATATTTT. This sequence encodes CASSTRTGGDGNTIYF.

The genes are TRBV9 and TRBJ2-5, with D tentatively TRBD2 (6 bases). Germline V gene lookup returns CDR1 SGDLS and CDR2 YYNGEE. The CDR3 spans 16 residues. The V gene lost 0 bases and the J gene lost 2 bases, with 14 bases spanning the gap. CDR3 sequence: CASSVAPHGGQETQYF. The CDR3 bases are TGTGCCAGCAGCGTAGCGCCCCACGGGGGTCAAGAGACCCAGTACTTC.

This chain joins TRBV7-2 and TRBJ2-3; D unresolved. Germline lookup yields CDR1 SGHTA and CDR2 FQGNSA. The V gene lost 2 bases and the J gene lost 1 base, with 4 bases spanning the gap. The CDR3 has 13 amino acids. CDR3 sequence: CASSLSRTDTQYF. The CDR3 DNA reads as TGTGCCAGCAGCTTATCTCGCACAGATACGCAGTATTTT. The full variable domain, completed using reference TRBV7-2 and TRBJ2-3, is GAGVSQSPSNKVTEKGKDVELRCDPISGHTALYWYRQSLGQGLEFLIYFQGNSAPDKSGLPSDRFSAERTGGSVSTLTIQRTQQEDSAVYLCASSLSRTDTQYFGPGTRLTVL.

The J gene is TRBJ2-1, the V gene TRBV4-2, with 10 bases aligning to TRBD2. Germline V CDR1 and CDR2: LGHNA, YNFKEQ. The CDR3 sequence is 15 residues long. With 3 bases clipped from V and 4 bases from J, the junction kept 3 bases outside the gene matches. CDR3 region: CASSHVLAGYNEQFF. In DNA form, the CDR3 reads TGTGCCAGCAGCCACGTACTAGCGGGGTACAATGAGCAGTTCTTC.

The chain combines TRBV5-1 with TRBJ1-3; 7 bases line up with TRBD1. The V gene's germline CDR1 is SGHRS and CDR2 YFSETQ. Trimming at V came to 0 bases and at J to 2 bases, leaving 5 bases not matched to a gene. The CDR3 runs to 16 residues. DNA of the CDR3: TGCGCCAGCAGCTTGGGAGCGCAGGGGGCTGGAAACACCATATATTTT. It translates to CASSLGAQGAGNTIYF. The full variable domain, its missing parts supplied by reference TRBV5-1 and TRBJ1-3, is KAGVTQTPRYLIKTRGQQVTLSCSPISGHRSVSWYQQTPGQGLQFLFEYFSETQRNKGNFPGRFSGRQFSNSRSEMNVSTLELGDSALYLCASSLGAQGAGNTIYFGEGSWLTVV.

This clone was found once. V usage is TRBV28 and J usage is TRBJ2-7; D not resolved. The CDR3 contains 13 residues. V was shortened by 3 bases and J by 2 bases, with 8 bases between the two germline ends. CDR1 MDHEN and CDR2 SYDVKM come from the germline V gene. The CDR3 sequence is CASSFLGAYEQYF. In DNA form, the CDR3 reads TGTGCCAGCAGTTTCCTAGGCGCCTACGAGCAGTACTTC.

V and J are TRBV6-4 and TRBJ2-2; 7 nucleotides agree with TRBD1. V shed 2 bases, J shed 6 bases, and the junction held 3 bases outside the gene matches. The CDR3 extends over 14 amino acids. Per the germline V gene, CDR1 is MRHNA and CDR2 is SNTAGT. The CDR3 loop is CASSDTQGAGELFF. In DNA form, the CDR3 reads TGTGCCAGCAGTGACACCCAGGGGGCCGGGGAGCTGTTTTTT.

Concerning this clone: The same CDR3 arises from other DNA sequences in this sample as well. V and J are TRBV19 and TRBJ1-5; no definite D call. The CDR3 totals 15 residues. The V end lost 4 bases, the J end lost 0 bases, and 10 bases lay between the germline ends. Germline CDR1 is LNHDA and CDR2 is SQIVND (reference sequence). This CDR3 is CASSNPSYSNQPQHF. The DNA of the CDR3 is TGTGCCAGTAGTAATCCAAGCTATAGCAATCAGCCCCAGCATTTT.